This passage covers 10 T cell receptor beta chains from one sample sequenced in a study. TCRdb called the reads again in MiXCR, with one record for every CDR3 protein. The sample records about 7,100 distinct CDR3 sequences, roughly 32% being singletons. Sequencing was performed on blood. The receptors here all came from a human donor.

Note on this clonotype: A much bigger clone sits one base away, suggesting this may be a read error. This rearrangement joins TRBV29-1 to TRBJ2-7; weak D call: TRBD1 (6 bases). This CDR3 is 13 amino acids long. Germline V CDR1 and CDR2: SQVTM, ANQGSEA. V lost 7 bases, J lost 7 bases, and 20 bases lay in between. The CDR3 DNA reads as TGCAGCGCCGAGGGGACAACCTACAATGAGCAGTACTTC. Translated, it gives CSAEGTTYNEQYF.

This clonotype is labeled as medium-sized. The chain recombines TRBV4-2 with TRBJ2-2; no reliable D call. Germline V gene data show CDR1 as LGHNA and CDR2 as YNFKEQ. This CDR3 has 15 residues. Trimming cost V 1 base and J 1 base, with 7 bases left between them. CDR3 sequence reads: CASSQAAGNTGELFF. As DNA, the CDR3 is TGTGCCAGCAGCCAAGCTGCAGGGAACACCGGGGAGCTGTTTTTT.

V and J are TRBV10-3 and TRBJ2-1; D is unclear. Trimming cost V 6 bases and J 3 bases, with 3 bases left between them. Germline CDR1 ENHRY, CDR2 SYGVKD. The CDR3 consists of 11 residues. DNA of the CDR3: TGTGCCATCAGGGACTACAATGAGCAGTTCTTC. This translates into CAIRDYNEQFF.

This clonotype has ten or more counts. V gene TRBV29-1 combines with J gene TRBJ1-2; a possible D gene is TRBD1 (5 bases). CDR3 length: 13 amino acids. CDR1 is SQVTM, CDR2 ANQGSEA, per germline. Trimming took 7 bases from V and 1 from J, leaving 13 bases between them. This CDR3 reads CSAWTGGNYGYTF. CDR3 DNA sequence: TGCAGCGCTTGGACGGGGGGTAACTATGGCTACACCTTC. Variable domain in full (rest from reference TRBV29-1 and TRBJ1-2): SAVISQKPSRDICQRGTSLTIQCQVDSQVTMMFWYRQQPGQSLTLIATANQGSEATYESGFVIDKFPISRPNLTFSTLTVSNMSPEDSSIYLCSAWTGGNYGYTFGSGTRLTVV.

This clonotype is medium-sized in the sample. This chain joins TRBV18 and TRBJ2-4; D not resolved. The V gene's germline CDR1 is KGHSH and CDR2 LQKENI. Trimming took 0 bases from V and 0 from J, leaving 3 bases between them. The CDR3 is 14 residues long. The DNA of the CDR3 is TGTGCCAGCTCACCACCCCTAGCCAAAAACATTCAGTACTTC. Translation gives CASSPPLAKNIQYF. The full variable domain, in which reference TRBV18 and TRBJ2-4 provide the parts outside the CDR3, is NAGVMQNPRHLVRRRGQEARLRCSPMKGHSHVYWYRQLPEEGLKFMVYLQKENIIDESGMPKERFSAEFPKEGPSILRIQQVVRGDSAAYFCASSPPLAKNIQYFGAGTRLSVL.

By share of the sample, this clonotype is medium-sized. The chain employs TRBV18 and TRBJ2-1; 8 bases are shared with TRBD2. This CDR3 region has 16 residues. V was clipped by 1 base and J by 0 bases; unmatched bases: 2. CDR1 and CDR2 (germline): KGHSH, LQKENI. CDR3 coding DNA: TGTGCCAGCTCACCACTCAGCGGGAGCTCCTACAATGAGCAGTTCTTC. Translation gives CASSPLSGSSYNEQFF.

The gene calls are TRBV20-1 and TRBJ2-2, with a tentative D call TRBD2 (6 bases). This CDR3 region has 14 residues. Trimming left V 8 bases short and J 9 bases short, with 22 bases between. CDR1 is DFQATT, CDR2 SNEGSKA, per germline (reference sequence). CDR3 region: CSSISGPPWRELFF. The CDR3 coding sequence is TGCAGTTCGATAAGCGGGCCGCCATGGAGGGAGCTGTTTTTT.

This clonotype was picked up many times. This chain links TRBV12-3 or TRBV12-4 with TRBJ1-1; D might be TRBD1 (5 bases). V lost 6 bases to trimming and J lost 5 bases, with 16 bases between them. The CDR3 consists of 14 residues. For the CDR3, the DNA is TGTGCCAGCAGCCTGGACTCATGGGGGACTGAAGCTTTCTTT. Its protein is CASSLDSWGTEAFF.

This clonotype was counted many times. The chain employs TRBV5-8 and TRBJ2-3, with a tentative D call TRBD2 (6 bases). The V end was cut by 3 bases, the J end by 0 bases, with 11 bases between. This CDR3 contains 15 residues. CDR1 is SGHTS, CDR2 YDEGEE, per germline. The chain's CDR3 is CASSSVAESTDTQYF. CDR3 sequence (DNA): TGTGCCAGCAGCTCCGTAGCGGAAAGCACAGATACGCAGTATTTT.

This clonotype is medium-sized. The CDR3 DNA is TGTGCCAGGGACTCGGGACAGGGATTCGAAAAACTGTTTTTT. It encodes CARDSGQGFEKLFF. The chain uses TRBV30 and TRBJ1-4, with 9 bases identical to TRBD1. V shed 8 bases and J 8 bases; nucleotides not matched to a gene: 12. Germline assignment: CDR1 GTSNPN and CDR2 SVGIG (reference sequence). The length of the CDR3 is 14 residues.